The TCR beta chain under discussion was sequenced for a study of blood T cell repertoires in COVID-19. Study-level information: Sites across the United States, Italy and Spain contributed samples from acute and convalescent COVID-19. Nucleic acid was either cDNA or gDNA, and it came from T cells, B-cell-depleted T cells, or PBMCs.

Per the original methods: Reference gene primer amplification yielded estimated nucleated cell counts. TCRdb's copy holds only in-frame clones and misses some; the assay was immunoSEQ multiplex PCR. V and J calls and clone size are those listed in that table; D and trimming were worked out from the DNA. The data contain about 210,000 clones, 65% to 85% of them singletons. Germline CDR1 is LNHNV and CDR2 is YYDKDF (reference sequence). Unmatched junction bases numbered 5, after V lost 1 base and J lost 4 bases. This CDR3 region has 15 residues. In its sample, this clone was seen a few times. Material for sequencing was peripheral blood. The chain combines TRBV15 with TRBJ2-7; TRBD2 matches 9 bases. This TCR was recovered from a woman between 45 and 60 years old with acute or convalescent COVID-19. CDR3: CATSRVGSGSYEQYF. Here the CDR3 DNA reads TGTGCCACCAGCAGAGTCGGTAGCGGGAGTTACGAGCAGTACTTC.